This TCR beta chain was profiled in a study of graft-versus-host responses after intestinal transplantation. This clone was seen more than once but under ten times. Only in-frame clones appear in the TCRdb table, and some are missing; sequencing was by immunoSEQ multiplex PCR. The table includes 15,000 to 20,000 clones, roughly a third detected once. Germline CDR1 SGDLS, CDR2 YYNGEE. V shed 4 bases and J 2 bases; nucleotides not matched to a gene: 15. The CDR3 consists of 19 residues. The chain is built from TRBV9 and TRBJ2-7; TRBD2 matches at 13 bases. The clonotype originates from a human patient who was an organ donor for intestinal transplantation. The sequencing here drew on alloreactive CD4+ T cells from a mixed lymphocyte reaction culture, taken before transplantation. Stated subset: CFSE-low proliferating T cells sorted from roughly 6-day pre-transplant mixed lymphocyte reaction (GvH or HvG direction). CDR3 protein: CASSTRTSGSYGPPYEQYF. As DNA, the CDR3 is TGTGCCAGCAGCACCCGGACTAGCGGGAGTTATGGGCCACCCTACGAGCAGTACTTC.